These 10 T cell receptor beta chains were all obtained from the same sample, sequenced in a study of sequential checkpoint blockade in melanoma. Some clones are missing from TCRdb's copy, which holds only in-frame ones; the method was immunoSEQ multiplex PCR. The repertoire holds some 4,500 clones, around 55% seen once, with roughly 22% in the top ten. The treatment is: randomized to nivolumab then ipilimumab (arm A) or the reverse (arm B). The sequenced sample was CD8+ T cells sorted from blood (inferred from file names), obtained from a patient given nivolumab and ipilimumab in sequence. Receptor source: a human donor with melanoma.

The chain combines TRBV5-1 with TRBJ2-7; 8 nucleotides match TRBD1. Germline values: CDR1 SGHRS, CDR2 YFSETQ. This CDR3 has 13 residues. The J segment lost 5 bases and the V segment lost 3 bases, leaving 4 bases of the junction unmatched. CDR3 region: CASSSDRDDEQYF. In DNA, the CDR3 is TGCGCCAGCAGCTCGGACAGGGATGACGAGCAGTACTTC.

With regard to this clone: At one boundary the junction diverges from the germline segment, which might be a read error. The genes are TRBV7-7 and TRBJ2-1, with 7 positions matching TRBD1. The CDR3 covers 15 residues. Germline values: CDR1 SSHAT, CDR2 FNYEAQ (reference sequence). The CDR3 is CASSLRTGDYNEQFF. The CDR3 bases are TGTGCTAGCAGCTTAAGGACAGGAGACTACAATGAGCAGTTCTTC.

The count of this clone is one. The chain recombines TRBV5-1 with TRBJ1-2, with 10 bases matching TRBD1. The trim removed 4 bases at V and 6 bases at J, leaving 6 bases unmatched. The CDR3 sequence is 14 residues long. Looked up from germline, CDR1 is SGHRS and CDR2 is YFSETQ. The CDR3 reads CASSPGQGWDGYTF. The CDR3 DNA reads TGCGCCAGCAGCCCGGGACAGGGGTGGGATGGCTACACCTTC.

CDR3 nucleotides: TGTGCCAGCAGCTTAGTGGCGGGATCGTTCCAGTACTTC. Translation: CASSLVAGSFQYF. V usage is TRBV7-8 and J usage is TRBJ2-4; TRBD2 might be the D (6 bases). Germline V gene data show CDR1 as SGHVS and CDR2 as FQNEAQ. The CDR3 covers 13 residues. V was pared by 1 base and J by 13 bases, with 14 bases between.

The chain links TRBV11-3 to TRBJ2-6; D might be TRBD1 (5 bases). Trimming took 5 bases from V and 4 from J, leaving 9 bases between them. This CDR3 region has 14 residues. Germline V gene sequence: CDR1 SGHNT, CDR2 YENEEA. CDR3 amino acids: CASSPGPGANVLTF. In nucleotides, the CDR3 is TGTGCCAGCAGCCCAGGGCCAGGGGCCAACGTCCTGACTTTC.

The chain recombines TRBV7-2 with TRBJ2-7; 8 positions agree with TRBD1. In germline, CDR1 is SGHTA, CDR2 FQGNSA. The V segment lost 0 bases and the J segment 5 bases; nucleotides outside the gene matches: 9. This CDR3 region has 16 residues. Here the CDR3 DNA reads TGTGCCAGCAGCTTAGCAATAGGACAGGGAGTCAACGAGCAGTACTTC. Protein product: CASSLAIGQGVNEQYF.

The chain combines TRBV28 with TRBJ2-5, with TRBD1 matching over 12 bases. This CDR3 has 17 amino acids. CDR1 and CDR2 from the germline V gene are MDHEN and SYDVKM. J was trimmed by 5 bases and V by 7 bases; bases with no gene match: 14. The CDR3 loop is CASTISAGTGGEETQYF. The CDR3 DNA reads as TGTGCCAGCACCATTTCAGCCGGGACAGGGGGCGAGGAGACCCAGTACTTC.

Turning to this clone: Other DNA sequences from this sample encode an identical CDR3 as well. This chain links TRBV28 with TRBJ2-5; 9 positions agree with TRBD1. The CDR3 has 15 residues. Per the germline V gene, CDR1 is MDHEN and CDR2 is SYDVKM. Unmatched junction bases numbered 6, after V lost 3 bases and J lost 4 bases. The CDR3 region has the DNA TGTGCCAGCAGTTTGGAACAGGGGGCTGGAGAGACCCAGTACTTC. This translates into CASSLEQGAGETQYF.

CDR3 loop: CASNKVDRGLDTEAFF. CDR3 in DNA: TGTGCCAGCAATAAAGTCGACAGGGGCTTGGACACTGAAGCTTTCTTT. The rearrangement joins TRBV27 to TRBJ1-1; TRBD1 agrees at 8 bases. Losses at the gene ends were 7 bases for V and 3 bases for J; bases not matched to a gene: 13. Per germline, CDR1 MNHEY and CDR2 SMNVEV (reference sequence). The CDR3 runs to 16 residues.

This clone has only a few counts. This chain uses TRBV27 with TRBJ2-2; 7 bases match TRBD1. The germline V gene encodes CDR1 MNHEY and CDR2 SMNVEV (reference sequence). CDR3 length equals 16 residues. The junction had 7 bases not matched to a gene; V was cut back by 4 bases and J by 2 bases. The CDR3 region is CASSSIGTVNTGELFF. The CDR3 nucleotides read TGTGCCAGCAGTTCCATCGGGACAGTAAACACCGGGGAGCTGTTTTTT.